Listed here are 10 T cell receptor beta chains from one sample, sequenced in a study of blood T cells in healthy people across ages. For the second PCR, which ran for 7 to 11 cycles, a sample-barcoded 5' primer and a J-beta primer mix were used. TCRdb recomputed calls from the 5' RACE reads with MiXCR, one row per CDR3 protein. The sample lists 1,500,000 or so distinct CDR3 sequences, around 55% occurring once. The sample was blood. These TCRs come from a man in his late teens or twenties in good health.

The V call is TRBV7-6, the J call TRBJ2-7; D could derive from TRBD1 or TRBD2 (5 bases each). V was trimmed by 5 bases and J by 2 bases, leaving 19 bases between them. CDR1 SGHVS and CDR2 FNYEAQ come from the germline V gene. The CDR3 extends over 16 amino acids. CDR3 sequence (DNA): TGTGCCAGCAGCCCCAGTCCCGGGGCAGGGCCCTACGAGCAGTACTTC. Translation: CASSPSPGAGPYEQYF.

This clonotype has just a few counts. This chain uses TRBV7-6 with TRBJ1-2; the D is unclear. The germline gives CDR1 SGHVS, CDR2 FNYEAQ. V was cut by 7 bases and J by 0 bases, with 18 bases left in between. The CDR3 extends over 16 amino acids. The CDR3 region has the DNA TGTGCCAGCACCCAAGGACCGGGCGTAGCTAACTATGGCTACACCTTC. This translates into CASTQGPGVANYGYTF.

This sequence joins TRBV10-3 and TRBJ2-3; tentatively, D is TRBD1 (6 bases). V lost 6 bases and J 0 bases, leaving 10 bases between the germline ends. Per germline, CDR1 ENHRY and CDR2 SYGVKD. This CDR3 is built from 14 residues. CDR3 bases: TGTGCCATCAGGTTGGACAGAAGCACAGATACGCAGTATTTT. The encoded protein is CAIRLDRSTDTQYF.

V usage is TRBV29-1 and J usage is TRBJ2-3; D is perhaps TRBD1 or TRBD2 (5 bases each). This CDR3 is 15 amino acids long. Per germline, CDR1 SQVTM and CDR2 ANQGSEA. The V end lost 7 bases, the J end lost 2 bases, and 19 bases lay between the germline ends. The CDR3 is CSARSGTGLTDTQYF. The CDR3 DNA reads TGCAGCGCCCGTTCGGGGACGGGGCTCACAGATACGCAGTATTTT.

This chain connects TRBV5-5 to TRBJ1-2, with TRBD1 identical over 7 bases. Germline lookup yields CDR1 SGHKS and CDR2 YYEKEE (reference sequence). This CDR3 region has 16 residues. The V and J ends lost 2 bases and 6 bases, in that order; junction bases with no gene match: 13. Here the CDR3 reads CASSLTDRDGWDGYTF. CDR3 coding DNA: TGTGCCAGCAGCTTAACCGACAGGGATGGTTGGGATGGCTACACCTTC. The entire variable domain, with the rest obtained from reference TRBV5-5 and TRBJ1-2, is as follows: DAGVTQSPTHLIKTRGQQVTLRCSPISGHKSVSWYQQVLGQGPQFIFQYYEKEERGRGNFPDRFSARQFPNYSSELNVNALLLGDSALYLCASSLTDRDGWDGYTFGSGTRLTVV.

This clonotype was recorded a few times. This chain connects TRBV12-3 or TRBV12-4 to TRBJ1-1, with D maybe TRBD1 (6 bases). Deletions cut 7 bases from V and 3 bases from J, with 21 bases between. This CDR3 has 16 residues. CDR3 bases: TGTGCCAGCACTTCCGGCGGGGGGCACGGGGACACTGAAGCTTTCTTT. Its translation: CASTSGGGHGDTEAFF.

The chain joins TRBV6-1 to TRBJ1-2, with D uncertain. The germline CDR1 and CDR2 sequences are MNHNS and SASEGT. V lost 1 base to trimming and J lost 2 bases, with 11 bases between them. The CDR3 runs to 15 residues. The CDR3 DNA follows: TGTGCCAGCAGTGAAGAGGGCACTACCAACTATGGCTACACCTTC. Translated, it gives CASSEEGTTNYGYTF.

The chain employs TRBV27 and TRBJ2-1; 9 positions match TRBD1. This CDR3 has 15 residues. V was clipped by 1 base and J by 4 bases; unmatched bases: 2. Germline loops: CDR1 MNHEY, CDR2 SMNVEV (reference sequence). The CDR3 reads CASSLYRGRYNEQFF. CDR3 coding DNA: TGTGCCAGCAGTTTATACAGGGGGCGATACAATGAGCAGTTCTTC.

The rearrangement uses TRBV15 and TRBJ1-4; 10 bases agree with TRBD1. Germline V gene sequence: CDR1 LNHNV, CDR2 YYDKDF (reference sequence). CDR3 length equals 16 residues. With V trimmed by 2 bases and J by 7 bases, 7 bases remained unmatched. CDR3 in DNA: TGTGCCACCAGCAGATATCCGGGACAGGGGATTGAAAAACTGTTTTTT. Its protein product is CATSRYPGQGIEKLFF.

In regard to this clonotype: Germline is not matched at one junction end, which may reflect a read error. The chain couples TRBV6-1 to TRBJ1-5; D unresolved. Per the germline V gene, CDR1 is MNHNS and CDR2 is SASEGT. The CDR3 spans 13 residues. CDR3 sequence reads: CASRPGRDQPQHF. CDR3 DNA sequence: TGTGCCAGCAGACCCGGTCGGGATCAGCCCCAACATTTT.